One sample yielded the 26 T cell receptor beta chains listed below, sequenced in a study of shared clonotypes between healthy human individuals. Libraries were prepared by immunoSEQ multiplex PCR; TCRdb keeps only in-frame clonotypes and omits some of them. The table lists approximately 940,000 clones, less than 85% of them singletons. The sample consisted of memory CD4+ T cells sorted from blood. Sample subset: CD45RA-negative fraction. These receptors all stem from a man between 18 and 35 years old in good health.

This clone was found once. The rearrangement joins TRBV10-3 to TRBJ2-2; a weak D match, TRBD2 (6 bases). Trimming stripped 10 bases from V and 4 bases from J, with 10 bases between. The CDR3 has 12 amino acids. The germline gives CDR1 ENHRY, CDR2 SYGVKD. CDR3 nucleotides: TGTGCCAGCAGCGGGTCCACCGGGGAGCTGTTTTTT. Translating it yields CASSGSTGELFF.

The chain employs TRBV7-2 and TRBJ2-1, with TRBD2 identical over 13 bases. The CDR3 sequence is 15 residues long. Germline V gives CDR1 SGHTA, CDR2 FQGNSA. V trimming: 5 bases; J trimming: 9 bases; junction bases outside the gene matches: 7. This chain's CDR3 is CASSPGLAGVGEQFF. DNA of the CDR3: TGTGCCAGCAGCCCCGGACTAGCGGGAGTGGGTGAGCAGTTCTTC.

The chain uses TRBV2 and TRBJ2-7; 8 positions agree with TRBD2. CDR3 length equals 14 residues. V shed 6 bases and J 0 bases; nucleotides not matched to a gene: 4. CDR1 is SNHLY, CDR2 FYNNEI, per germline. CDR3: CASSTSGVSYEQYF. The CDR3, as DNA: TGTGCCAGCAGCACTAGCGGAGTCTCCTACGAGCAGTACTTC. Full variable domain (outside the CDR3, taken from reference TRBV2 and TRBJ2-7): EPEVTQTPSHQVTQMGQEVILRCVPISNHLYFYWYRQILGQKVEFLVSFYNNEISEKSEIFDDQFSVERPDGSNFTLKIRSTKLEDSAMYFCASSTSGVSYEQYFGPGTRLTVT.

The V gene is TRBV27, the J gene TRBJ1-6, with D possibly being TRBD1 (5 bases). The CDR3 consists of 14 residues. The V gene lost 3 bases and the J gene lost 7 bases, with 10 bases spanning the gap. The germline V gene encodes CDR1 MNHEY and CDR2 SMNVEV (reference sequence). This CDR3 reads CASSFQGRNSPLHF. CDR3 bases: TGTGCCAGCAGTTTCCAGGGAAGAAATTCACCCCTCCACTTT.

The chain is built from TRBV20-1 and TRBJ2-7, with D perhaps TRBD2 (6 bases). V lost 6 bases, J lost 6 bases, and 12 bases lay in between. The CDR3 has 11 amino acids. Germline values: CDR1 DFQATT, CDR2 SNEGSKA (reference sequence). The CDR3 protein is CSAPGEVEQYF. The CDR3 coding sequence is TGCAGTGCCCCTGGGGAGGTCGAGCAGTACTTC.

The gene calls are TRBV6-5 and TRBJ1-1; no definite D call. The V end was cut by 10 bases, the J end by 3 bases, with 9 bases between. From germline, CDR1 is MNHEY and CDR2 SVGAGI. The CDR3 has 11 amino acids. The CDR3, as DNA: TGTGCCACCTTCGGTTACACTGAAGCTTTCTTT. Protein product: CATFGYTEAFF.

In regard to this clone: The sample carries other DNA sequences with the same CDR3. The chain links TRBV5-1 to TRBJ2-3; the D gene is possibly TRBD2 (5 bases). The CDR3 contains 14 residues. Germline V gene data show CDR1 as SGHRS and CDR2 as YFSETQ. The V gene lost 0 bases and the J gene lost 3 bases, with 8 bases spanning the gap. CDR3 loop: CASSLGLATDTQYF. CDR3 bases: TGCGCCAGCAGCTTGGGCCTAGCAACAGATACGCAGTATTTT.

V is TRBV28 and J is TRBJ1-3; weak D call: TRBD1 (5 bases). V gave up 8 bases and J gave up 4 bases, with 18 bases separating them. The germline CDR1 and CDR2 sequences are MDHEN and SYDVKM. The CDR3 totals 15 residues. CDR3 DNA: TGTGCCAGCTTCTCCCCGGGCAGGGACGGAAACACCATATATTTT. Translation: CASFSPGRDGNTIYF.

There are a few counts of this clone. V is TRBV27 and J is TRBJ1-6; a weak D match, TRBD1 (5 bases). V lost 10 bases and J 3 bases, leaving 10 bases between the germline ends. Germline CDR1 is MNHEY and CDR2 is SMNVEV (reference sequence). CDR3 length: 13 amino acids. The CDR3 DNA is TGTGCCACCCAGGGCTTCTATAATTCACCCCTCCACTTT. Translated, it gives CATQGFYNSPLHF.

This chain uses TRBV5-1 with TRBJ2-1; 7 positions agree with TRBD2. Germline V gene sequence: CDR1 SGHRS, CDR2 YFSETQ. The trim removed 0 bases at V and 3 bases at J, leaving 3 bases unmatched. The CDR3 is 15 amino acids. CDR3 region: CASSLAGGLYNEQFF. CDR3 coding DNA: TGCGCCAGCAGCTTGGCGGGGGGACTCTACAATGAGCAGTTCTTC. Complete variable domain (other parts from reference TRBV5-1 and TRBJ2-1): KAGVTQTPRYLIKTRGQQVTLSCSPISGHRSVSWYQQTPGQGLQFLFEYFSETQRNKGNFPGRFSGRQFSNSRSEMNVSTLELGDSALYLCASSLAGGLYNEQFFGPGTRLTVL.

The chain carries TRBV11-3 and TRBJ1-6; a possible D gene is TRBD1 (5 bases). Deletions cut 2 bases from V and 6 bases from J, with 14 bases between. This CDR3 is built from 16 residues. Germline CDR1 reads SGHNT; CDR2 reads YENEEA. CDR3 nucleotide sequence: TGTGCCAGCAGCTTATACCTGGGGCGGAGTAATTCACCCCTCCACTTT. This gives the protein CASSLYLGRSNSPLHF.

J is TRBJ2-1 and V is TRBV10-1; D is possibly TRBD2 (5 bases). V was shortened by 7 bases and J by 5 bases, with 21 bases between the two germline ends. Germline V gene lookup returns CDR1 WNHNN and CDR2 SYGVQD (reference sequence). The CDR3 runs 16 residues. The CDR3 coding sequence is TGCGCCAGCAAGGGAATCGAGGACTTTGCCGACAATGAGCAGTTCTTC. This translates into CASKGIEDFADNEQFF.

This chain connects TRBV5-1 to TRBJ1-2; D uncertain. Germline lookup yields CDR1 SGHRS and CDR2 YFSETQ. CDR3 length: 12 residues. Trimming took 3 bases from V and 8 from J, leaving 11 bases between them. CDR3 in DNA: TGCGCCAGCAGCTCCCGAGCGGGGGGCTACACCTTC. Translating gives CASSSRAGGYTF.

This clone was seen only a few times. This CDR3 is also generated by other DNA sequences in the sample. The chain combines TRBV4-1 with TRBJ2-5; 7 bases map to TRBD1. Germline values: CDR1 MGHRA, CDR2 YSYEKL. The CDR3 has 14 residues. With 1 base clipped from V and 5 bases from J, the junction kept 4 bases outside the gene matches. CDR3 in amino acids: CASSQGDREETQYF. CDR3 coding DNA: TGCGCCAGCAGCCAAGGAGACAGGGAGGAGACCCAGTACTTC.

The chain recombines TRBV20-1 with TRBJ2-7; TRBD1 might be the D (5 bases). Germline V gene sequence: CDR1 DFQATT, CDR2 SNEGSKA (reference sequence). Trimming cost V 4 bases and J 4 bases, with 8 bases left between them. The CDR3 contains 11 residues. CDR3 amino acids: CSATKGYEQYF. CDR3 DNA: TGCAGTGCTACGAAGGGGTACGAGCAGTACTTC.

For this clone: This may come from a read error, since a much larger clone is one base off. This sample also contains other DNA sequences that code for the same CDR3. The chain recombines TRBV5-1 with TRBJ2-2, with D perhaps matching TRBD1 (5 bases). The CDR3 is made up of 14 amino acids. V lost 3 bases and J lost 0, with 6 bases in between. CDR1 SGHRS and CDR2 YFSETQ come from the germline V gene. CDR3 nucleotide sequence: TGCGCCAGCAGCTCGACAGCGAACACCGGGGAGCTGTTTTTT. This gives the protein CASSSTANTGELFF.

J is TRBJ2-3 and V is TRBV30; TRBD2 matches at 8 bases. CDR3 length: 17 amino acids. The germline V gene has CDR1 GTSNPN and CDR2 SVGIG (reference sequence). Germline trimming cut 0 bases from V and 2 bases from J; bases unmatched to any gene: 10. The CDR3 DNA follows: TGTGCCTGGAGTGTACGTGGCGGGAGGATCTTCACAGATACGCAGTATTTT. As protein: CAWSVRGGRIFTDTQYF.

For the CDR3, the DNA is TGTGCCAGCTCACCACAGGGCCCGGCTAACTATGGCTACACCTTC. Translation: CASSPQGPANYGYTF. V gene TRBV18 combines with J gene TRBJ1-2; D not certain. Trimming removed 1 base from V and 0 bases from J, with 9 bases in between. The CDR3 is 15 residues long. Germline V CDR1 and CDR2: KGHSH, LQKENI.

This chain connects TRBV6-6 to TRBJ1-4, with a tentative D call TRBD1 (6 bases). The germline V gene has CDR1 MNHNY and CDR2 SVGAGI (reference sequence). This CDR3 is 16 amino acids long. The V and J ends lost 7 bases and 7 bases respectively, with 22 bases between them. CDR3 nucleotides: TGTGCCAGCACCCCCAGGGGAGGCAACTTTGGTGAAAAACTGTTTTTT. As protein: CASTPRGGNFGEKLFF.

Here the CDR3 reads CASSQGTKGGEKLFF. The DNA of the CDR3 is TGCGCCAGCAGCCAAGGGACGAAAGGTGGTGAAAAACTGTTTTTT. The chain carries TRBV4-1 and TRBJ1-4; D is uncertain. The CDR3 length is 15 residues. The V end was cut by 1 base, the J end by 7 bases, with 13 bases between. In germline, CDR1 is MGHRA, CDR2 YSYEKL.

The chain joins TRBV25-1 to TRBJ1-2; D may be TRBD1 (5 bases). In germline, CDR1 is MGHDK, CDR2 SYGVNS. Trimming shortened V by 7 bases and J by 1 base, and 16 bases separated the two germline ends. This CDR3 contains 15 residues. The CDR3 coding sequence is TGTGCCAGCACTCCCCTCGGGGGGATTAACTATGGCTACACCTTC. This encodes CASTPLGGINYGYTF.

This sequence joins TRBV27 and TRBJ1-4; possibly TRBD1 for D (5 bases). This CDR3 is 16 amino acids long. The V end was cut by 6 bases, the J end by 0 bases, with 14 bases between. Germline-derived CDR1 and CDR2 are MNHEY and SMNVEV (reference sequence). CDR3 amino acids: CASRDTDGATNEKLFF. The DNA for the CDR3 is TGTGCCAGCAGGGACACGGACGGTGCAACTAATGAAAAACTGTTTTTT.

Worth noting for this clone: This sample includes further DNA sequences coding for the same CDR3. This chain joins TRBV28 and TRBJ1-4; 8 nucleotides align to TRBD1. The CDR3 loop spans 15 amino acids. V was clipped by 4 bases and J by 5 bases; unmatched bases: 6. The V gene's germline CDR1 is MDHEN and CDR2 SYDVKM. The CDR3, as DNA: TGTGCCAGCAGTTCTACAGGGGGAAGAAATGAAAAACTGTTTTTT. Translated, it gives CASSSTGGRNEKLFF. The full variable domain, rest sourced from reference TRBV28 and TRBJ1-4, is DVKVTQSSRYLVKRTGEKVFLECVQDMDHENMFWYRQDPGLGLRLIYFSYDVKMKEKGDIPEGYSVSREKKERFSLILESASTNQTSMYLCASSSTGGRNEKLFFGSGTQLSVL.

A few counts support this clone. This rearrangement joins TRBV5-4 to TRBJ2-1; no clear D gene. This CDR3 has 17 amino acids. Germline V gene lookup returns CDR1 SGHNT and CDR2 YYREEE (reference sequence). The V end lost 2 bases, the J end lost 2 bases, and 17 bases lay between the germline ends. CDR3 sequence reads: CASSLYSVTGPYNEQFF. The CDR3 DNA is TGTGCCAGCAGCTTATATTCGGTAACTGGGCCCTACAATGAGCAGTTCTTC. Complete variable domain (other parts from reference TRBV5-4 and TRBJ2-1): ETGVTQSPTHLIKTRGQQVTLRCSSQSGHNTVSWYQQALGQGPQFIFQYYREEENGRGNFPPRFSGLQFPNYSSELNVNALELDDSALYLCASSLYSVTGPYNEQFFGPGTRLTVL.

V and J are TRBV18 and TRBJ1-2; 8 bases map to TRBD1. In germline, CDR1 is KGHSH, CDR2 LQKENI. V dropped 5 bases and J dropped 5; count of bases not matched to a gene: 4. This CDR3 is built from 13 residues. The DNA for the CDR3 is TGTGCCAGCTCAGAGACAGGGGATTATGGCTACACCTTC. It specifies CASSETGDYGYTF.

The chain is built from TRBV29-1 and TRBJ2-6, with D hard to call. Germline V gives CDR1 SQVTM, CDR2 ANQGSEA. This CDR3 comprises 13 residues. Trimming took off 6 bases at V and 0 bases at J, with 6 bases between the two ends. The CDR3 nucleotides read TGCAGCGTGCACCTCTCTGGGGCCAACGTCCTGACTTTC. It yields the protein CSVHLSGANVLTF. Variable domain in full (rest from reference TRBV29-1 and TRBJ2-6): SAVISQKPSRDICQRGTSLTIQCQVDSQVTMMFWYRQQPGQSLTLIATANQGSEATYESGFVIDKFPISRPNLTFSTLTVSNMSPEDSSIYLCSVHLSGANVLTFGAGSRLTVL.